The 3 T cell receptor beta chains presented below share a single source sample, sequenced in a study of prognosis after radiotherapy for stage I lung cancer. It was by two-round multiplex PCR that TCR beta CDR3 was amplified from genomic DNA. The authors ran first-round PCR with primers specific to each TRBV and TRBJ gene. Each CDR3 protein gets one entry after TCRdb re-called the multiplex PCR reads with MiXCR. The repertoire holds roughly 15,000 distinct CDR3 sequences, about 17% seen once, with 35% to 45% in the top ten. Sequencing used PBMCs, obtained before or after stereotactic body radiation therapy (not recorded which). Receptor source: a donor over 45 with non-small cell lung cancer.

In this sample, this clonotype turned up many times. The chain recombines TRBV7-3 with TRBJ2-1; TRBD1 matches 10 bases. The germline V gene has CDR1 SGHTA and CDR2 FQGTGA. The V gene end was trimmed by 5 bases and the J gene end by 10 bases; junction bases not matched to a gene: 11. The CDR3 sequence is 15 residues long. The CDR3 coding sequence is TGTGCCAGCAGCCCTCCGGGACAGGGGCAACGGGAGCAGTTCTTC. Protein product: CASSPPGQGQREQFF.

This clonotype was detected ten times or more. The chain carries TRBV30 and TRBJ1-2, with D maybe TRBD1 (6 bases). CDR3 length: 15 amino acids. Germline CDR1 and CDR2: GTSNPN and SVGIG (reference sequence). With 3 bases removed from V and 10 bases from J, the gap between germline ends came to 24 bases. CDR3 DNA sequence: TGTGCCTGGAGATTACAGGGCCCGGGGAGTGGAGACTACACCTTC. This sequence encodes CAWRLQGPGSGDYTF.

This clonotype was observed many times. The gene calls are TRBV5-1 and TRBJ2-1; D remains ambiguous. The ends were cut back, 0 bases at V and 8 bases at J, with 18 bases in the middle. Germline V gene data show CDR1 as SGHRS and CDR2 as YFSETQ. This CDR3 has 16 residues. CDR3 region: CASSLARQTPVHEQFF. Written as DNA, the CDR3 is TGCGCCAGCAGCTTGGCCCGCCAAACCCCGGTTCATGAGCAGTTCTTC.